This T cell receptor beta chain was sequenced in a study of monozygotic twins with cystic fibrosis. Study conclusions and caveats: Monozygotic CF twins shared more identical nucleotide clonotypes than unrelated patients. J usage was most co-twin-similar in 8 of 16 pairs, V in 13.

Germline loops: CDR1 MGHRA, CDR2 YSYEKL. Trimming shortened V by 3 bases and J by 0 bases, and 6 bases separated the two germline ends. This CDR3 is 14 amino acids long. Here immunoSEQ multiplex PCR was the method, and the copy in TCRdb shows in-frame clones only, minus some. This table holds about 10,000 clones, approximately 99.4% found once. About this clone: Its antigen is undetermined.

V and J are TRBV4-1 and TRBJ2-1; a weak D match, TRBD2 (5 bases). The source of this sequence is a man between 18 and 35 years old with cystic fibrosis. Sequencing was performed on blood. The CDR3 reads CASSQGSSYNEQFF. CDR3 nucleotide sequence: TGCGCCAGCAGCCAGGGGAGCTCCTACAATGAGCAGTTCTTC.